One sample yielded the 27 T cell receptor beta chains listed below, sequenced in a study of T-cell reconstitution after alpha-beta-depleted transplantation in children. Unique molecular identifiers were incorporated into the prepared TCRbeta library. TCRdb passed the PCR reads through MiXCR, listing each CDR3 protein once. The table has about 980,000 distinct CDR3 sequences, about 29% seen once; the top ten hold about 28%. Sequenced here: PBMCs, mostly from graft donor cells, sampled 360 days after TCRalphabeta/CD19-depleted stem cell transplant. These receptors were taken from a boy in the first two years of life who had a stem cell transplant for SCID, so the T cells may come from the graft donor.

This clonotype was picked up a small number of times. CDR3 amino acids: CASGIYNEQFF. CDR3 in DNA: TGTGCCAGCGGAATATACAATGAGCAGTTCTTC. The J gene is TRBJ2-1, the V gene TRBV12-3 or TRBV12-4; no definite D call. The CDR3 is made up of 11 amino acids. Trimming removed 8 bases at V and 4 bases at J, with 6 bases between.

The rearrangement uses TRBV20-1 and TRBJ2-1, with D uncertain. CDR1 and CDR2 from the germline V gene are DFQATT and SNEGSKA (reference sequence). V was cut by 3 bases and J by 5 bases, with 8 bases left in between. The CDR3 length is 12 residues. CDR3 region: CSARHLHNEQFF. The CDR3 DNA sequence: TGCAGTGCTAGGCACCTACACAATGAGCAGTTCTTC.

The chain uses TRBV6-1 and TRBJ1-5, with a tentative D call TRBD1 (6 bases). V shed 5 bases and J shed 4 bases, with 12 bases lying between them. Germline V gene data show CDR1 as MNHNS and CDR2 as SASEGT. This CDR3 region has 14 residues. CDR3 sequence reads: CASSRQAANQPQHF. The CDR3 DNA reads as TGTGCCAGCAGTAGACAGGCTGCGAATCAGCCCCAGCATTTT.

CDR3 sequence (DNA): TGTGCCAGCAGCTTGCCACGCCTTGAGATGAGACGGAAACACTATGGCTACACCTTC. It encodes CASSLPRLEMRRKHYGYTF. The rearrangement uses TRBV5-6 and TRBJ1-2; D is uncertain. This CDR3 has 19 amino acids. In germline, CDR1 is SGHDT, CDR2 YYEEEE. V lost 1 base and J 3 bases, leaving 25 bases between the germline ends.

V and J are TRBV29-1 and TRBJ1-2; D call uncertain. There are 13 residues in the CDR3. Germline CDR1 SQVTM, CDR2 ANQGSEA. Trimming shortened V by 4 bases and J by 8 bases, and 17 bases separated the two germline ends. The CDR3 nucleotides are TGCAGCGTTGCCCAACCCTTGTCGGGAGGCTACACCTTC. Amino acids: CSVAQPLSGGYTF.

This clonotype occurred a few times. The chain links TRBV25-1 to TRBJ2-5, with TRBD2 matching over 7 bases. Trimming at V came to 6 bases and at J to 3 bases, leaving 7 bases not matched to a gene. The CDR3 totals 14 residues. Germline V lookup: CDR1 MGHDK, CDR2 SYGVNS. CDR3: CASSRTRIKETQYF. CDR3 bases: TGTGCCAGCAGCCGGACTAGAATAAAAGAGACCCAGTACTTC.

J is TRBJ2-3 and V is TRBV12-3 or TRBV12-4; a weak D match, TRBD2 (5 bases). This CDR3 has 17 residues. Between the trimmed V and J ends, which lost 6 bases and 1 base, there was a span of 20 bases. CDR3 loop: CASSTKRDRIGTDTQYF. The CDR3 DNA follows: TGTGCCAGCAGCACAAAGAGGGATAGAATCGGCACAGATACGCAGTATTTT.

This clonotype showed up just a few times. The rearrangement uses TRBV20-1 and TRBJ2-7; D may match TRBD1 or TRBD2 (5 bases each). With 1 base removed from V and 5 bases from J, the gap between germline ends came to 9 bases. The CDR3 has 12 residues. Germline V CDR1 and CDR2: DFQATT, SNEGSKA (reference sequence). As DNA, the CDR3 is TGCAGTGCTAGAGGGGGGTCCCACGAGCAGTACTTC. Its protein is CSARGGSHEQYF.

Written as DNA, the CDR3 is TGTGCCAGCAGTTACTGGGGTGGGGCAGCGCCAACCTACGAGCAGTACTTC. It yields the protein CASSYWGGAAPTYEQYF. J is TRBJ2-7 and V is TRBV6-2 or TRBV6-3, with D possibly being TRBD1 (5 bases). Trimming left V 1 base short and J 2 bases short, with 18 bases between. Germline values: CDR1 MNHEY, CDR2 SVGEGT. This CDR3 region has 17 residues.

The V call is TRBV20-1, the J call TRBJ1-2; maybe TRBD1 (6 bases). The CDR3 totals 13 residues. Germline loops: CDR1 DFQATT, CDR2 SNEGSKA (reference sequence). CDR3 residues: CSLPRGGGYGYTF. The CDR3 coding sequence is TGCAGCCTCCCAAGGGGGGGCGGGTATGGCTACACCTTC.

This clonotype was seen ten or more times. An end of the junction differs from the germline gene, which may be a read error. The chain has TRBV12-3 or TRBV12-4 and TRBJ2-2, with 9 bases identical to TRBD1. The CDR3 is 14 residues long. The CDR3, as DNA: TGTGCCAGCAGCTTAGACAGGGGGACCGGGGAGCTGTTTTTT. It yields the protein CASSLDRGTGELFF.

The chain is built from TRBV24-1 and TRBJ2-1; the D is unclear. From germline, CDR1 is KGHDR and CDR2 SFDVKD. Trimming pared 6 bases from V and 0 bases from J, leaving 8 bases between. The CDR3 runs 14 residues. CDR3 residues: CATSPRPSYNEQFF. Written as DNA, the CDR3 is TGTGCCACCAGTCCCAGGCCCTCCTACAATGAGCAGTTCTTC.

This clonotype was observed a few times. The chain employs TRBV12-3 or TRBV12-4 and TRBJ1-1; D gene uncertain. Trimming left V 6 bases short and J 4 bases short, with 15 bases between. The CDR3 extends over 14 amino acids. CDR3 in amino acids: CASSQRTSITEAFF. For the CDR3, the DNA is TGTGCCAGCAGCCAAAGGACGTCTATCACTGAAGCTTTCTTT.

This clonotype has ten or more counts. The J gene is TRBJ2-1, the V gene TRBV24-1; 8 bases line up with TRBD2. The CDR3 spans 17 residues. Germline trimming cut 2 bases from V and 7 bases from J; bases unmatched to any gene: 12. Germline lookup yields CDR1 KGHDR and CDR2 SFDVKD. CDR3 protein: CATSDSRSGGIYNEQFF. CDR3 DNA: TGTGCCACCAGTGATTCCAGGAGCGGGGGAATTTATAATGAGCAGTTCTTC.

V gene TRBV28 combines with J gene TRBJ2-5; D is perhaps TRBD1 or TRBD2 (6 bases each). The CDR3 has 17 amino acids. Trimming left V 5 bases short and J 4 bases short, with 23 bases between. CDR1 is MDHEN, CDR2 SYDVKM, per germline. CDR3: CASSLPSLRGRGETQYF. DNA of the CDR3: TGTGCCAGCAGTCTCCCAAGCCTCCGGGGGCGCGGAGAGACCCAGTACTTC.

This rearrangement joins TRBV4-1 to TRBJ2-7, with D uncertain. The V gene's germline CDR1 is MGHRA and CDR2 YSYEKL. Trimming removed 4 bases from V and 6 bases from J, with 16 bases in between. CDR3 size: 14 residues. CDR3 region: CASSPRTAPGEQYF. The CDR3 nucleotides read TGCGCCAGCAGCCCTAGGACGGCCCCCGGCGAGCAGTACTTC.

The V gene is TRBV19, the J gene TRBJ2-4; the match to TRBD1 covers 11 bases. The V and J ends lost 8 bases and 13 bases, in that order; junction bases with no gene match: 16. The germline gives CDR1 LNHDA, CDR2 SQIVND (reference sequence). The CDR3 extends over 15 amino acids. The CDR3 here is CASSSGTGGNPKQYF. The CDR3 nucleotides are TGTGCCAGTTCATCCGGGACAGGGGGTAACCCGAAGCAGTACTTC.

J is TRBJ1-5 and V is TRBV19, with D possibly being TRBD1 (6 bases). The CDR3 is 16 amino acids. V was clipped by 3 bases and J by 3 bases, with 15 bases between them. CDR1 is LNHDA and CDR2 is SQIVND in the germline V gene (reference sequence). The CDR3 reads CASSMPAGADNQPQHF. CDR3 in DNA: TGTGCCAGTAGTATGCCTGCGGGGGCGGACAATCAGCCCCAGCATTTT. The variable domain in full, completed from reference TRBV19 and TRBJ1-5, reads DGGITQSPKYLFRKEGQNVTLSCEQNLNHDAMYWYRQDPGQGLRLIYYSQIVNDFQKGDIAEGYSVSREKKESFPLTVTSAQKNPTAFYLCASSMPAGADNQPQHFGDGTRLSIL.

The V call is TRBV7-7, the J call TRBJ2-5; tentatively, D is TRBD1 (6 bases). This CDR3 region has 16 residues. Between the trimmed V and J ends, which lost 1 base and 4 bases, there was a span of 16 bases. The germline gives CDR1 SSHAT, CDR2 FNYEAQ (reference sequence). The CDR3 region has the DNA TGTGCCAGCAGCTTAGGGCAGGGGCGTATCGTAGAGACCCAGTACTTC. Translation: CASSLGQGRIVETQYF.

The gene calls are TRBV3-1 and TRBJ2-5; weak D call: TRBD1 (5 bases). In germline, CDR1 is LGHDT, CDR2 YNNKEL (reference sequence). The germline V and J ends were trimmed by 2 bases and 3 bases, with 13 bases remaining between them. This CDR3 is built from 15 residues. The CDR3 nucleotides read TGTGCCAGCAGCCAACGGAACCAAGGGGAAGAGACCCAGTACTTC. Translated: CASSQRNQGEETQYF.

V gene TRBV19 combines with J gene TRBJ2-6; no clear D gene. The V gene's germline CDR1 is LNHDA and CDR2 SQIVND (reference sequence). V was clipped by 10 bases and J by 0 bases, with 16 bases between them. This CDR3 contains 16 residues. The CDR3 sequence: CATADGYYSGANVLTF. The CDR3 bases are TGTGCCACCGCGGACGGCTACTACTCTGGGGCCAACGTCCTGACTTTC.

The rearrangement links TRBV18 to TRBJ1-5; 7 positions match TRBD1. CDR3 size: 13 residues. Trimming cost V 5 bases and J 6 bases; bases outside gene matches: 4. The germline gives CDR1 KGHSH, CDR2 LQKENI. The CDR3: CASSAQGTQPQHF. CDR3 bases: TGTGCCAGCTCAGCACAGGGGACTCAGCCCCAGCATTTT.

This clonotype was found a few times. The V gene is TRBV12-3 or TRBV12-4, the J gene TRBJ2-3; possibly TRBD2 for D (5 bases). The germline V and J ends were trimmed by 7 bases and 1 base, with 9 bases remaining between them. This CDR3 has 13 residues. This CDR3 is CASTWRRTDTQYF. In nucleotides, the CDR3 is TGTGCCAGCACCTGGAGGCGCACAGATACGCAGTATTTT.

This clonotype was detected a few times. The J gene is TRBJ2-3, the V gene TRBV7-6, with TRBD2 identical over 9 bases. Trimming at V came to 5 bases and at J to 4 bases, leaving 7 bases not matched to a gene. Germline V lookup: CDR1 SGHVS, CDR2 FNYEAQ. The CDR3 totals 15 residues. This CDR3 reads CASSRGLARADTQYF. DNA of the CDR3: TGTGCCAGCAGCCGAGGACTAGCGAGGGCAGATACGCAGTATTTT.

V gene TRBV6-5 combines with J gene TRBJ2-6, with D perhaps TRBD1 or TRBD2 (6 bases each). Germline V CDR1 and CDR2: MNHEY, SVGAGI. The CDR3 is 16 residues long. Trimming cost V 0 bases and J 4 bases, with 10 bases left between them. The CDR3 loop is CASSYSGGTGANVLTF. In DNA, the CDR3 is TGTGCCAGCAGTTACTCGGGGGGCACGGGGGCCAACGTCCTGACTTTC.

The chain carries TRBV27 and TRBJ1-5; 7 bases match TRBD1. Germline V CDR1 and CDR2: MNHEY, SMNVEV (reference sequence). The CDR3 runs to 14 residues. J was trimmed by 5 bases and V by 6 bases; bases with no gene match: 7. For the CDR3, the DNA is TGTGCCAGCAGCCACAGGGGTTACGATCAGCCCCAGCATTTT. It yields the protein CASSHRGYDQPQHF.

The rearrangement joins TRBV2 to TRBJ2-4, with 9 bases identical to TRBD1. Per the germline V gene, CDR1 is SNHLY and CDR2 is FYNNEI. The CDR3 extends over 15 amino acids. V lost 5 bases and J lost 4; bases outside the gene matches: 6. CDR3 in amino acids: CASSSTGTGKNIQYF. As DNA, the CDR3 is TGTGCCAGCAGTAGTACCGGGACAGGGAAAAACATTCAGTACTTC. Full variable domain (outside the CDR3, taken from reference TRBV2 and TRBJ2-4): EPEVTQTPSHQVTQMGQEVILRCVPISNHLYFYWYRQILGQKVEFLVSFYNNEISEKSEIFDDQFSVERPDGSNFTLKIRSTKLEDSAMYFCASSSTGTGKNIQYFGAGTRLSVL.